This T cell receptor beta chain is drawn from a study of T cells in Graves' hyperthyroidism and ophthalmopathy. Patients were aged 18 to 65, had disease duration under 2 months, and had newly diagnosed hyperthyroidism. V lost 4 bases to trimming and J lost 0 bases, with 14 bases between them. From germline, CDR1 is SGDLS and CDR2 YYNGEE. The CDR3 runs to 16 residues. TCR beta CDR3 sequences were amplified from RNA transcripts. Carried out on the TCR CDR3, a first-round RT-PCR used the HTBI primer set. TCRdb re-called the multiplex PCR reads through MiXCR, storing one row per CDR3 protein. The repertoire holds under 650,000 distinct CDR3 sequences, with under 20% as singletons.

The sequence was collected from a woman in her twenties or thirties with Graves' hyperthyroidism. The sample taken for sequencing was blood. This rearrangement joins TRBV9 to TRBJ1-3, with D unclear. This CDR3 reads CASSSGLVSSGNTIYF. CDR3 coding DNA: TGTGCCAGCAGCTCCGGCCTGGTTTCCTCTGGAAACACCATATATTTT.